The rows below give T cell receptor beta chains drawn from one sample of a study of shared clonotypes between healthy human individuals. Generated by immunoSEQ multiplex PCR, the TCRdb table keeps only in-frame clones and is missing some. The table lists 1,500,000 or so clones, 95% to 97% of them singletons. The sequenced sample was naive CD4+ T cells sorted from blood. The receptors were sampled from a man younger than 45 in good health. CDR3s include the opening cysteine and the closing phenylalanine or tryptophan. The D gene is left open where the match is weak. Clone sizes are given selectively: once, few, many, or a class where the clone is expanded.

v_call	d_call	j_call	clone_size	cdr3_nt	cdr3_aa
TRBV27	-	TRBJ1-4	-	TGTGCCAGCAGTCTTACAGGGTGGAATGAAAAACTGTTTTTT	CASSLTGWNEKLFF
TRBV5-1	TRBD2	TRBJ2-2	-	TGCGCCAGCAGGCCCACTAGCGGGATGCCCGCCGGGGAGCTGTTTTTT	CASRPTSGMPAGELFF
TRBV19	-	TRBJ2-3	-	TGTGCCAGTAGTATAGCGGGAGCGGCCCGACGGGATACGCAGTATTTT	CASSIAGAARRDTQYF
TRBV28	TRBD1	TRBJ2-7	-	TGTGCCAGCGTTCGTCTACAGGGGTACCACGAGCAGTACTTC	CASVRLQGYHEQYF
TRBV25-1	TRBD2	TRBJ2-7	-	TGTGCCAGCAGTGACCCATGGGGGACTAGCCGATACGAGCAGTACTTC	CASSDPWGTSRYEQYF
TRBV5-1	-	TRBJ1-1	few	TGCGCCAGCAGCTTGGACAGGCCGAACACTGAAGCTTTCTTT	CASSLDRPNTEAFF
TRBV10-1	-	TRBJ2-7	-	TGCGCCAGCAGGGCCCGTCTGAGGGGGGACAACTCCTACGAGCAGTACTTC	CASRARLRGDNSYEQYF
TRBV5-1	TRBD1	TRBJ1-2	-	TGCGCCAGCAGCCAGGGGACAGGGGGACGCGGCTACACCTTC	CASSQGTGGRGYTF
TRBV19	-	TRBJ2-1	once	TGTGCCAGTAGTATAATTGCGCTCTCCTACAATGAGCAGTTCTTC	CASSIIALSYNEQFF
TRBV5-6	-	TRBJ2-7	-	TGTGCCAGCAGTCAAGGGGTTAGTGGGTCCTACGAGCAGTACTTC	CASSQGVSGSYEQYF
TRBV19	TRBD1	TRBJ2-7	-	TGTGCCAGAAACAGCCGGGACAGGCATCGAGTGTTCTTC	CARNSRDRHRVFF
TRBV7-9	-	TRBJ1-5	-	TGTGCCAGCAGCCGAGGGGCAGGGTCACAGCCCCAGCATTTT	CASSRGAGSQPQHF
TRBV10-3	TRBD2	TRBJ2-7	-	TGTGCCATCAGTGAGTGGAGCGGGAGGGCTCCGAACGAGCAGTACTTC	CAISEWSGRAPNEQYF
TRBV19	TRBD2	TRBJ2-1	-	TGTGCCAGTAGTACCCGACTAGCGGGAGGGCGATTGAATGAGCAGTTCTTC	CASSTRLAGGRLNEQFF
TRBV10-1	-	TRBJ2-1	-	TGCGCCAGCAGTGTATGGCAGGGGGGCAATGAGCAGTTCTTC	CASSVWQGGNEQFF
TRBV5-8	-	TRBJ1-5	once	TGTGCCAGCAGAAGTAGACCTAGCAATCAGCCCCAGCATTTT	CASRSRPSNQPQHF
TRBV6-6	-	TRBJ1-1	-	TGTGCCAGCAGTCTACCGAAGGGGGACACTGAAGCTTTCTTT	CASSLPKGDTEAFF
TRBV28	-	TRBJ1-4	-	TGTGCCAGCAGCTCCGGGACACCGTACCGAGGGCTGTTTTTT	CASSSGTPYRGLFF
TRBV18	-	TRBJ2-2	-	TGTGCCAGCTCACCAATTCCGTCCGGGGAGCTGTTTTTT	CASSPIPSGELFF
TRBV28	-	TRBJ2-7	-	TGTGCCAGCAGTTTGGCGGGATTCGACGAGCAGTACTTC	CASSLAGFDEQYF
TRBV7-3	TRBD1	TRBJ1-4	-	TGTGCCAGCAGCCCGACAGGGGGACGAAATGAAAAACTGTTTTTT	CASSPTGGRNEKLFF
TRBV9	-	TRBJ2-1	-	TGTGCCAGCAGCGTAGCTCAGCGGGCCCAATCGGAGCAGTTCTTC	CASSVAQRAQSEQFF
TRBV6-1	TRBD2	TRBJ2-2	-	TGTGCCAGCAGTGAAACTAGCGGGAGGGCTAGCACCGGGGAGCTGTTTTTT	CASSETSGRASTGELFF
TRBV11-3	TRBD1	TRBJ2-3	few	TGTGCCAGCAGCCACGGGACAGGGCACACAGATACGCAGTATTTT	CASSHGTGHTDTQYF
TRBV5-6	-	TRBJ1-2	-	TGTGCCAGCAGCTTGGTAGGAACAAATGGCTACACCTTC	CASSLVGTNGYTF
TRBV19	TRBD1	TRBJ1-2	-	TGTGCCAGTAGTCTCCAGGGGGACGCAGAGGGCTACACCTTC	CASSLQGDAEGYTF
TRBV11-2	-	TRBJ1-5	-	TGTGCCAGCAGCTTTGACAGAAATCAGCCCCAGCATTTT	CASSFDRNQPQHF
TRBV7-2	-	TRBJ2-1	-	TGTGCCAGCAGCTTTGACAGGTATCGTGAGCAGTTCTTC	CASSFDRYREQFF
TRBV4-1	TRBD2	TRBJ2-3	-	TGCGCCAGCAGCCAAGAGGACTGGGCGGGAGATAACACAGATACGCAGTATTTT	CASSQEDWAGDNTDTQYF
TRBV6-1	-	TRBJ2-1	-	TGTGCCAGCAGTGAATTTGGGAGACAGGCCCTAGAGTTCTTC	CASSEFGRQALEFF
TRBV6-5	-	TRBJ1-5	-	TGTGCCAGCAGAGGGCAGGCCAGCAATCAGCCCCAGCATTTT	CASRGQASNQPQHF
TRBV4-1	TRBD2	TRBJ2-3	-	TGCGCCAGCAGCCTACTAGCGGGAGCCACAGATACGCAGTATTTT	CASSLLAGATDTQYF
TRBV5-1	TRBD2	TRBJ2-3	-	TGCGCCAGCAGCTTGGGGACTAGCGGGGCTAGCACAGATACGCAGTATTTT	CASSLGTSGASTDTQYF
TRBV5-5	-	TRBJ2-7	-	TGTGCCAGCAGCCCGGAGGTTGCCGGGAGTATTAAGTACTTC	CASSPEVAGSIKYF
TRBV6-5	TRBD1	TRBJ2-5	once	TGTGCCAGCAGTTTCCGGGACAGGGGTCTCCAAGAGACCCAGTACTTC	CASSFRDRGLQETQYF
TRBV5-5	-	TRBJ2-7	-	TGTGCCAGCAGCTTGGCGGGACTCCTCTACGAGCAGTACTTC	CASSLAGLLYEQYF
TRBV5-1	-	TRBJ2-3	-	TGCGCCAGCAGCCATGGACTGGACACAGATACGCAGTATTTT	CASSHGLDTDTQYF
TRBV30	TRBD1	TRBJ1-3	-	TGTGCCTGGAGTGTACCGCGGGACAGGGGGGGATTGACCATATATTTT	CAWSVPRDRGGLTIYF
TRBV7-2	-	TRBJ1-3	-	TGTGCCAGCAGTATGGGGGACCGCGGGAACACCATATATTTT	CASSMGDRGNTIYF
TRBV28	-	TRBJ2-7	-	TGTGCCAGCAAAGACTACAGCTCCTACGAGCAGTACTTC	CASKDYSSYEQYF
TRBV10-2	-	TRBJ2-1	-	TGCGCCAGCAGTAAGTCGGTCGGGAGCTCCTACAATGAGCAGTTCTTC	CASSKSVGSSYNEQFF
TRBV5-1	TRBD2	TRBJ2-5	-	TGCGCCAGCAGCTTCGGACTAGCGGGAGCAGAGACCCAGTACTTC	CASSFGLAGAETQYF
TRBV14	TRBD1	TRBJ2-7	-	TGTGCCAGCAGCCCGGGGGGACAGGGCTCCTACGAGCAGTACTTC	CASSPGGQGSYEQYF
TRBV9	TRBD2	TRBJ2-1	-	TGTGCCAGCAGCGTAGAGGGACTAGATGAGCAGTTCTTC	CASSVEGLDEQFF
TRBV18	-	TRBJ1-1	few	TGTGCCAGCTCACCTGGGGACACTGAAGCTTTCTTT	CASSPGDTEAFF
TRBV29-1	TRBD1	TRBJ1-4	-	TGCAGCGTACAGGGGTTAAGTGAAAAACTGTTTTTT	CSVQGLSEKLFF
TRBV9	-	TRBJ2-3	-	TGTGCCAGCAGCGTAGCGGGACTCGCGGATACGCAGTATTTT	CASSVAGLADTQYF
TRBV15	-	TRBJ2-1	-	TGTGCCACCAGCCTATTTTTCGGGAGCGGGAATGAGCAGTTCTTC	CATSLFFGSGNEQFF
TRBV5-1	TRBD2	TRBJ2-7	-	TGCGCCAGCAGCTTGGCCCTGCGAGGCGGGAGAGTCTACGAGCAGTACTTC	CASSLALRGGRVYEQYF